The text below deals with one TCR beta chain. Its antigen remains unknown. A read error may account for a junction end that differs from germline. Germline values: CDR1 MNHNY, CDR2 SVGAGI (reference sequence). The CDR3 covers 14 residues. The sample comes from a study of tumor and adjacent non-tumor tissue in lung cancer. At the level of the study: Some 3.9 million productive TCRbeta reads were obtained per sample on average. Findings of the study overall: Normal lung showed higher cumulative top 100 clone frequency than tumor. TCR diversity was significantly greater in tumor than normal lung tissue.

This sample's RNA came from whole unsorted tissue. This non-tumor lung sample came from over 3 cm beyond the tumor edge. Chemotherapy-naive patients with new lung cancer underwent thoracic surgery in China, August–late 2014. Three rounds of nested PCR, following a modified ARM-PCR protocol, produced the TCRbeta library. Each CDR3 protein is one row after TCRdb ran MiXCR on the multiplex PCR reads. The sample records fewer than 100,000 distinct CDR3 sequences, roughly three quarters being singletons. The sequenced sample was distant non-tumor lung tissue. This receptor was obtained from a woman aged 45 to 65 with non-small cell lung cancer. V gene TRBV6-6 combines with J gene TRBJ2-7; D unclear. The CDR3 DNA follows: TGTACCAGCAGTTCCCGGGTCAAAACCTACGAGCAGTACTTT. Its protein product is CTSSSRVKTYEQYF.